Sequencing of this T cell receptor beta chain was carried out in a study of shared clonotypes between healthy human individuals. Germline V gene sequence: CDR1 MNHNY, CDR2 SVGAGI (reference sequence). The V gene lost 2 bases and the J gene lost 0 bases, with 11 bases spanning the gap. There are 15 residues in the CDR3. CD45RA+ naive and CD45RA-negative memory subsets were separated from CD4+ cells. Produced via immunoSEQ multiplex PCR; TCRdb's table is partial and in-frame only. In the table there are around 2.1 million clones, nearly 97% of which are singletons. The TCR originated in a young man in good health. This rearrangement joins TRBV6-6 to TRBJ2-7; no clear D. Input material: naive CD4+ T cells sorted from blood. The sample's subset: CD45RA+ positively selected. The CDR3 sequence: CASSYPSRSSYEQYF. CDR3 DNA: TGTGCCAGCAGTTACCCGTCCCGGAGCTCCTACGAGCAGTACTTC.